The T cell receptor beta chain described here comes from a study of control samples from healthy donors and cancer patients. Produced via immunoSEQ multiplex PCR; TCRdb's table is partial and in-frame only. The data contain 82,000 or so clones, just under 95% of them singletons. Germline values: CDR1 WNHNN, CDR2 SYGVQD (reference sequence). V was cut by 4 bases and J by 4 bases, with 20 bases left in between. CDR3 size: 16 residues. The J gene is TRBJ2-7, the V gene TRBV10-1; possible D gene TRBD1, 6 bases. Sequenced material: blood. This receptor was identified in a woman between 18 and 29 years old in good health. In DNA, the CDR3 is TGCGCCAGCAGTGCATGGACAGCTAATCCTGAATACGAGCAGTACTTC. Protein product: CASSAWTANPEYEQYF.